This is a list of T cell receptor beta chains from one sample in a study of T cell repertoires in cytomegalovirus infection. MiXCR was run by TCRdb on the reads, yielding one entry per CDR3 protein. The sample comprises fewer than 900,000 distinct CDR3 sequences, almost 30% of which are singletons, and around 12% rests with the top ten. For these TCRs, the target antigens are not known. The input for sequencing was cultured CD8+ T cells from PBMCs, taken from culture after CMV antigen stimulation. These receptors all come from a human donor in good health (CMV status not recorded). Some clones in this sample may be carry-over from other donors' samples. Both conserved end residues are part of each CDR3. The D gene is left open where the match is weak. Part of the rows lack a size; the others show once, few, many or a class for expanded clones.

17,NA,TRBV6-6,TRBJ2-3,TRBD1,CASSYDPGGRGQDTQYF,TGTGCCAGCAGTTACGACCCGGGTGGCAGGGGGCAAGATACGCAGTATTTT
13,few,TRBV27,TRBJ1-2,NA,CASSFRQNYGYTF,TGTGCCAGCAGTTTTCGACAGAATTATGGCTACACCTTC
17,NA,TRBV15,TRBJ2-2,TRBD2,CATSTPRGVRRTGELFF,TGTGCCACCAGCACCCCTCGGGGGGTCCGTAGAACCGGGGAGCTGTTTTTT
15,NA,TRBV7-2,TRBJ2-1,NA,CASSLRRRGRHEQFF,TGTGCCAGCAGCTTAAGGCGGAGGGGCAGGCATGAGCAGTTCTTC
14,few,TRBV27,TRBJ1-5,NA,CASSFGAGDQPQHF,TGTGCCAGCAGTTTCGGGGCGGGGGATCAGCCCCAGCATTTT
12,few,TRBV12-3/TRBV12-4,TRBJ1-5,NA,CASSLRFGPQHF,TGTGCCAGCAGTTTAAGGTTTGGGCCCCAGCATTTT
15,NA,TRBV20-1,TRBJ2-1,TRBD2,CSARDRRGGWDEQFF,TGCAGTGCTAGAGATCGGCGGGGGGGTTGGGATGAGCAGTTCTTC
14,few,TRBV6-5,TRBJ2-7,TRBD2,CASRPSGGTYEQYF,TGTGCCAGCAGACCTAGCGGGGGGACATACGAGCAGTACTTC
14,NA,TRBV6-2/TRBV6-3,TRBJ1-5,NA,CASSYGEGIQPQHF,TGTGCCAGCAGTTACGGTGAGGGAATACAGCCCCAGCATTTT
15,NA,TRBV5-4,TRBJ2-3,NA,CASSFRDPQRDTQYF,TGTGCCAGCAGCTTCCGGGACCCACAGAGGGATACGCAGTATTTT
14,NA,TRBV2,TRBJ2-1,NA,CASKGDGPFDEQFF,TGTGCCAGCAAGGGGGACGGCCCTTTCGATGAGCAGTTCTTC
15,few,TRBV19,TRBJ2-1,NA,CASSISGVSYNEQFF,TGTGCCAGTAGTATCTCAGGGGTATCCTACAATGAGCAGTTCTTC
12,NA,TRBV7-8,TRBJ1-1,NA,CASSRHHTEAFF,TGTGCCAGCAGCCGCCATCACACTGAAGCTTTCTTT
14,NA,TRBV7-8,TRBJ2-7,NA,CASSLGPSSYEQYF,TGTGCCAGCAGCCTTGGACCCAGCTCCTACGAGCAGTACTTC
13,NA,TRBV4-2,TRBJ2-1,NA,CASSEAGPLGQFF,TGTGCCAGCAGCGAGGCTGGTCCTCTCGGGCAGTTCTTC
17,many,TRBV7-8,TRBJ1-2,NA,CASSLAGQSNENYGYTF,TGTGCCAGCAGCTTAGCGGGTCAGTCAAATGAAAACTATGGCTACACCTTC
16,NA,TRBV4-1,TRBJ1-4,NA,CASSQETAGGVEKLFF,TGCGCCAGCAGCCAAGAGACCGCTGGGGGGGTGGAAAAACTGTTTTTT
14,few,TRBV7-2,TRBJ1-1,NA,CASSLNGGSTEAFF,TGTGCCAGCAGCTTAAATGGGGGGAGTACTGAAGCTTTCTTT
16,few,TRBV12-3/TRBV12-4,TRBJ1-1,TRBD1,CASNTPRDRLNTEAFF,TGTGCCAGCAATACCCCCCGGGACAGGCTTAACACTGAAGCTTTCTTT
16,NA,TRBV20-1,TRBJ1-1,NA,CSARGQIGGLWVEAFF,TGCAGTGCTAGAGGGCAGATAGGGGGATTGTGGGTTGAAGCTTTCTTT
18,NA,TRBV5-6,TRBJ2-2,TRBD2,CASSLGLAGAQWTGELFF,TGTGCCAGCAGCTTGGGACTAGCGGGGGCCCAATGGACCGGGGAGCTGTTTTTT
17,NA,TRBV7-8,TRBJ2-3,NA,CASSSERTGRKTDMQYF,TGTGCCAGCAGCTCAGAACGTACAGGGAGGAAGACAGATATGCAGTATTTT
15,few,TRBV6-1,TRBJ2-1,TRBD1,CASSERDRGPNEQFF,TGTGCCAGCAGTGAAAGGGACAGGGGGCCCAATGAGCAGTTCTTC
16,many,TRBV7-8,TRBJ1-5,NA,CASSGRQANSNQPQHF,TGTGCCAGCAGCGGGCGACAGGCTAATAGCAATCAGCCCCAGCATTTT
19,few,TRBV27,TRBJ1-6,NA,CASSRDTVASGSYNSPLHF,TGTGCCAGCAGCAGGGACACCGTTGCCTCGGGCTCCTATAATTCACCCCTCCACTTT
17,NA,TRBV7-9,TRBJ1-4,NA,CASSLGHQVATNEKLFF,TGTGCCAGCAGCTTAGGACACCAGGTTGCAACTAATGAAAAACTGTTTTTT
14,few,TRBV18,TRBJ2-1,NA,CASSPWGDYNEQFF,TGTGCCAGCTCACCTTGGGGGGACTACAATGAGCAGTTCTTC
15,NA,TRBV4-1,TRBJ2-1,TRBD1,CASSQGASSYNEQFF,TGCGCCAGCAGTCAGGGGGCGAGCTCCTACAATGAGCAGTTCTTC
15,few,TRBV10-3,TRBJ2-1,TRBD2,CAISDGGGQYNEQFF,TGTGCCATCAGTGACGGGGGGGGCCAGTACAATGAGCAGTTCTTC
16,NA,TRBV4-1,TRBJ1-5,NA,CASSQGLGTYNQPQHF,TGCGCCAGCAGCCAAGGCCTAGGGACTTACAATCAGCCCCAGCATTTT
13,NA,TRBV19,TRBJ1-1,TRBD1,CASTGTGITEAFF,TGTGCCAGTACCGGGACAGGGATCACTGAAGCTTTCTTT
15,few,TRBV6-1,TRBJ2-1,TRBD2,CASSTPTSGDDEQFF,TGTGCCAGCAGTACCCCGACTAGCGGGGACGATGAGCAGTTCTTC
11,NA,TRBV7-2,TRBJ1-2,NA,CASSLAQGYTF,TGTGCCAGCAGCTTAGCGCAGGGCTACACCTTC
13,few,TRBV7-9,TRBJ2-1,NA,CASSFYSGNEQFF,TGTGCCAGCAGCTTTTACAGCGGCAATGAGCAGTTCTTC
18,many,TRBV7-2,TRBJ2-6,TRBD2,CASSITGTSGYGANVLTF,TGTGCCAGCAGCATAACCGGGACTAGCGGGTATGGGGCCAACGTCCTGACTTTC
14,NA,TRBV6-6,TRBJ1-2,TRBD1,CASSLDRLDYGYTF,TGTGCCAGCAGTCTGGACAGGTTGGACTATGGCTACACCTTC
17,NA,TRBV11-2,TRBJ2-6,TRBD1,CASSFWTGAGGANVLTF,TGTGCCAGCAGCTTTTGGACAGGGGCGGGTGGGGCCAACGTCCTGACTTTC
15,NA,TRBV7-6,TRBJ2-1,TRBD2,CASSLAAGGDNEQFF,TGTGCCAGCAGCTTAGCGGCGGGGGGGGACAATGAGCAGTTCTTC
19,NA,TRBV2,TRBJ2-2,TRBD2,CASRPAGLAGGPGTGELFF,TGTGCCAGCAGGCCCGCGGGGCTAGCGGGGGGGCCGGGCACCGGGGAGCTGTTTTTT
14,NA,TRBV27,TRBJ2-5,TRBD2,CASSLRGGGETQYF,TGTGCCAGCAGTTTACGGGGCGGGGGGGAGACCCAGTACTTC
17,few,TRBV29-1,TRBJ2-5,TRBD1,CSVEDLGGQGSQETQYF,TGCAGCGTTGAGGACCTGGGGGGACAGGGGTCTCAGGAGACCCAGTACTTC
14,few,TRBV6-6,TRBJ2-1,TRBD2,CASSYSRAGDEQFF,TGTGCCAGCAGTTACTCGAGAGCGGGGGATGAGCAGTTCTTC
16,few,TRBV24-1,TRBJ1-5,NA,CATSDSGYDPLSPQHF,TGTGCCACCAGTGATTCCGGATACGATCCACTTTCCCCCCAGCATTTT
18,NA,TRBV19,TRBJ1-3,NA,CASSIRGPGRNSGNTIYF,TGTGCCAGTAGTATACGAGGGCCAGGACGCAACTCTGGAAACACCATATATTTT
12,NA,TRBV7-6,TRBJ1-1,TRBD1,CASSGGGGSAFF,TGTGCCAGCTCCGGAGGAGGGGGCTCGGCTTTCTTT
15,few,TRBV4-1,TRBJ2-7,NA,CASSQEFQGFYEQYF,TGCGCCAGCAGCCAAGAGTTCCAGGGGTTTTACGAGCAGTACTTC
15,few,TRBV6-5,TRBJ2-1,TRBD2,CASSYSLAGGNEQFF,TGTGCCAGCAGTTACTCACTAGCGGGGGGCAATGAGCAGTTCTTC
15,NA,TRBV11-2,TRBJ2-3,TRBD2,CASSLDGLVEDTQYF,TGTGCCAGCAGCTTAGACGGACTAGTGGAAGATACGCAGTATTTT
16,few,TRBV6-8,TRBJ2-3,NA,CASTQGPFGRTDTQYF,TGTGCCAGCACCCAGGGGCCGTTCGGGAGGACAGATACGCAGTATTTT
16,NA,TRBV25-1,TRBJ1-2,NA,CASSEFWDTRRKGYTF,TGTGCCAGCAGTGAATTTTGGGACACAAGGAGGAAGGGCTACACCTTC
16,NA,TRBV2,TRBJ2-2,TRBD1,CASRDWDSSPTGELFF,TGTGCCAGCAGGGACTGGGACAGTTCTCCCACCGGGGAGCTGTTTTTT
14,many,TRBV7-2,TRBJ2-2,NA,CASSSTVVSVELFF,TGTGCCAGCAGCTCGACAGTGGTCTCCGTGGAGCTGTTTTTT
19,NA,TRBV12-3/TRBV12-4,TRBJ1-1,NA,CASSFRLVPPMERDTEAFF,TGTGCCAGCAGTTTTCGCCTCGTTCCCCCAATGGAGCGGGACACTGAAGCTTTCTTT
15,NA,TRBV11-1,TRBJ1-5,NA,CASSLDRQGNQPQHF,TGTGCCAGCAGCCTCGACAGACAGGGCAATCAGCCCCAGCATTTT
13,NA,TRBV29-1,TRBJ2-1,NA,CSGRKGVNNEQFF,TGCAGCGGCAGGAAGGGGGTAAACAATGAGCAGTTCTTC
17,NA,TRBV7-8,TRBJ2-5,NA,CASSKKRGRGAWETQYF,TGTGCCAGCAGCAAAAAACGGGGCAGGGGGGCTTGGGAGACCCAGTACTTC
16,NA,TRBV7-6,TRBJ1-4,NA,CASSLRIGTPNEKLFF,TGTGCCAGCAGCCTTCGTATCGGGACACCCAATGAAAAACTGTTTTTT
17,many,TRBV7-6,TRBJ1-6,NA,CASSFSTDRAYNSPLHF,TGTGCCAGCAGCTTCTCCACCGACCGCGCCTATAATTCACCCCTCCACTTT
15,many,TRBV2,TRBJ1-3,NA,CASSTQLSSGNTIYF,TGTGCCAGCAGTACACAGTTAAGCTCTGGAAACACCATATATTTT
13,NA,TRBV10-3,TRBJ2-2,NA,CAISAPVAGELFF,TGTGCCATCAGTGCCCCGGTCGCCGGGGAGCTGTTTTTT